Below, one T cell receptor (beta chain) is given with its context. Its antigen is not identified. An end of the junction does not agree with germline; a read error may underlie this. The sample carries other DNA sequences with the same CDR3. Method: immunoSEQ multiplex PCR; TCRdb's copy keeps in-frame clones and lacks some. The sample yields 60,000 to 85,000 clones, approximately 93% seen once. CDR1 and CDR2 (germline): MNHNS, SASEGT. The CDR3 length is 15 residues. The source of the sample is a study of cytomegalovirus exposure and HLA in healthy donors. Regarding the study as a whole: In vitro data verified three CMV-associated chains as specific for CMV antigens.

This chain uses TRBV6-1 with TRBJ1-4; D is unclear. What was sequenced was PBMCs. This receptor was taken from a man aged 18 to 29 in good health and CMV-seropositive. For the CDR3, the DNA is TGTGCCAGCAGCGAAGTGGCCGGAGATATGGAAAAACTGTTTTTT. Translated, it gives CASSEVAGDMEKLFF.